Below are 22 T cell receptor beta chains sequenced from a single sample in a study of control samples from healthy donors and cancer patients. TCRdb's table, derived via immunoSEQ multiplex PCR, lists solely in-frame clones and lacks some. The sample records roughly 100,000 clones, 75% to 90% being singletons. The sample consisted of PBMCs. These receptor sequences come from a man between 60 and 75 years old with lung cancer.

This chain joins TRBV30 and TRBJ2-4; unclear D gene. This CDR3 has 12 amino acids. V lost 0 bases to trimming and J lost 7 bases, with 7 bases between them. Germline CDR1 reads GTSNPN; CDR2 reads SVGIG (reference sequence). CDR3 protein: CAWSVSWNIQYF. For the CDR3, the DNA is TGTGCCTGGAGTGTAAGTTGGAACATTCAGTACTTC. Full variable domain (outside the CDR3, taken from reference TRBV30 and TRBJ2-4): SQTIHQWPATLVQPVGSPLSLECTVEGTSNPNLYWYRQAAGRGLQLLFYSVGIGQISSEVPQNLSASRPQDRQFILSSKKLLLSDSGFYLCAWSVSWNIQYFGAGTRLSVL.

The chain carries TRBV11-3 and TRBJ1-4; tentative D call: TRBD1 (6 bases). The germline V gene has CDR1 SGHNT and CDR2 YENEEA. The CDR3 runs to 12 residues. Trimming took 1 base from V and 11 from J, leaving 8 bases between them. CDR3 sequence: CASSLGTGKLFF. As DNA, the CDR3 is TGTGCCAGCAGCTTAGGAACAGGGAAACTGTTTTTT. Together with reference TRBV11-3 and TRBJ1-4, the CDR3 gives the full variable domain: EAGVVQSPRYKIIEKKQPVAFWCNPISGHNTLYWYLQNLGQGPELLIRYENEEAVDDSQLPKDRFSAERLKGVDSTLKIQPAELGDSAVYLCASSLGTGKLFFGSGTQLSVL.

CDR3 coding DNA: TGTGCCAGCAGCCCGACCTCAGGGTTTGAAAAACTGTTTTTT. Amino acid sequence: CASSPTSGFEKLFF. The chain employs TRBV6-5 and TRBJ1-4; weak D call: TRBD1 (5 bases). Germline V lookup: CDR1 MNHEY, CDR2 SVGAGI. This CDR3 contains 14 residues. Trimming shortened V by 6 bases and J by 7 bases, and 15 bases separated the two germline ends.

The rearrangement joins TRBV6-5 to TRBJ2-7; 7 nucleotides agree with TRBD1. The trim removed 4 bases at V and 7 bases at J, leaving 16 bases unmatched. The CDR3 runs 16 residues. Germline CDR1 and CDR2: MNHEY and SVGAGI. CDR3 sequence reads: CASSSLSGYRGGEQYF. The CDR3 DNA follows: TGTGCCAGCAGTTCGTTAAGTGGGTACAGGGGCGGAGAGCAGTACTTC.

In the case of this clone: The same CDR3 also results from other DNA sequences found in this sample. This rearrangement joins TRBV27 to TRBJ1-2, with unresolved D. Germline V gene data show CDR1 as MNHEY and CDR2 as SMNVEV (reference sequence). The CDR3 is made up of 14 amino acids. Trimming took 6 bases from V and 4 from J, leaving 15 bases between them. CDR3 region: CASSSLSAPYGYTF. CDR3 in DNA: TGTGCCAGCAGCTCCCTAAGCGCCCCCTATGGCTACACCTTC.

This chain uses TRBV5-4 with TRBJ1-5, with D perhaps matching TRBD1 (6 bases). Per the germline V gene, CDR1 is SGHNT and CDR2 is YYREEE (reference sequence). The ends were cut back, 2 bases at V and 4 bases at J, with 13 bases in the middle. The CDR3 runs to 15 residues. CDR3 nucleotides: TGTGCCAGCAGCTTAGGGGACATTAGGAATCAGCCCCAGCATTTT. Its protein is CASSLGDIRNQPQHF.

The V call is TRBV3-1 (or the pseudogene TRBV3-2), the J call TRBJ2-3, with 11 bases lining up with TRBD2. Germline V gives CDR1 LGHDT, CDR2 YNNKEL (reference sequence). CDR3 length equals 15 residues. V was pared by 5 bases and J by 2 bases, with 3 bases of the junction left unmatched. CDR3 in amino acids: CASSGTSGFTDTQYF. The CDR3 nucleotides are TGTGCCAGCAGCGGGACTAGCGGATTCACAGATACGCAGTATTTT.

The rearrangement uses TRBV5-1 and TRBJ1-4; D is possibly TRBD1 (5 bases). This CDR3 is 14 amino acids long. The germline CDR1 and CDR2 sequences are SGHRS and YFSETQ. Trimming pared 6 bases from V and 0 bases from J, leaving 9 bases between. CDR3 region: CASTETATNEKLFF. The CDR3 coding sequence is TGCGCCAGCACCGAGACAGCAACTAATGAAAAACTGTTTTTT.

This clone came up a few times. This chain connects TRBV24-1 to TRBJ2-2; D is unclear. V dropped 3 bases and J dropped 6 bases, with 10 bases sitting between them. Germline CDR1 reads KGHDR; CDR2 reads SFDVKD. There are 14 residues in the CDR3. CDR3 region: CATSDTGGAGELFF. For the CDR3, the DNA is TGTGCCACCAGTGATACCGGTGGGGCCGGGGAGCTGTTTTTT.

In DNA form, the CDR3 reads TGTGCCAGCAGTTCGGACAGGACGAACACTGAAGCTTTCTTT. This codes for CASSSDRTNTEAFF. The rearrangement uses TRBV6-4 and TRBJ1-1, with 7 bases lining up with TRBD1. Germline assignment: CDR1 MRHNA and CDR2 SNTAGT. CDR3 length: 14 residues. V shed 5 bases, J shed 1 base, and the junction held 4 bases outside the gene matches.

This chain joins TRBV6-6 and TRBJ2-6; D remains unclear. This CDR3 is built from 16 residues. Germline CDR1 and CDR2: MNHNY and SVGAGI (reference sequence). The V and J ends lost 6 bases and 2 bases respectively, with 14 bases between them. The CDR3: CASSYVKSTGANVLTF. CDR3 nucleotide sequence: TGTGCCAGCAGCTACGTCAAGAGCACTGGGGCCAACGTCCTGACTTTC.

Here the CDR3 reads CASSLVDRAEQYV. CDR3 in DNA: TGTGCCAGCAGCTTAGTGGACAGGGCCGAGCAGTACGTC. This chain uses TRBV7-2 with TRBJ2-7; 8 nucleotides line up with TRBD1. The ends lost 1 base at V and 6 bases at J; junction bases unmatched: 2. CDR3 length: 13 residues. Germline lookup yields CDR1 SGHTA and CDR2 FQGNSA.

This chain uses TRBV5-6 with TRBJ1-1; possible D gene TRBD1, 6 bases. The CDR3 loop spans 15 amino acids. V was cut by 2 bases and J by 1 base, with 12 bases left in between. In germline, CDR1 is SGHDT, CDR2 YYEEEE. The CDR3 nucleotides are TGTGCCAGCAGCTTCACAGGGAATCGGAACACTGAAGCTTTCTTT. This codes for CASSFTGNRNTEAFF.

This chain links TRBV7-9 with TRBJ1-5, with no clear D. Germline loops: CDR1 SEHNR, CDR2 FQNEAQ (reference sequence). The CDR3 has 12 amino acids. V was cut by 6 bases and J by 4 bases, with 7 bases left in between. CDR3 protein: CASSPKNQPQHF. CDR3 bases: TGTGCCAGCAGTCCCAAAAATCAGCCCCAGCATTTT.

V and J are TRBV6-6 and TRBJ1-2; TRBD1 might be the D (5 bases). This CDR3 has 16 amino acids. In germline, CDR1 is MNHNY, CDR2 SVGAGI (reference sequence). Trimming removed 4 bases at V and 3 bases at J, with 18 bases between. The CDR3 protein is CASSSYQRGLDYGYTF. The CDR3 DNA sequence: TGTGCCAGCAGTTCCTACCAGAGGGGCTTAGACTATGGCTACACCTTC.

A single count supports this clone. The genes are TRBV6-5 and TRBJ1-4, with D hard to call. The CDR3 totals 13 residues. V was shortened by 11 bases and J by 3 bases, with 13 bases between the two germline ends. Germline V gene lookup returns CDR1 MNHEY and CDR2 SVGAGI. The DNA of the CDR3 is TGTGCCGTGTCGACGGCCTCTAATGAAAAACTGTTTTTT. Its protein is CAVSTASNEKLFF.

This chain joins TRBV18 and TRBJ2-7; TRBD2 matches 7 bases. This CDR3 has 14 amino acids. V gave up 2 bases and J gave up 4 bases; unmatched junction bases: 5. CDR1 and CDR2 (germline): KGHSH, LQKENI. The CDR3 sequence: CASSPFGGGYEQYF. The CDR3 region has the DNA TGTGCCAGCTCACCATTTGGCGGGGGATACGAGCAGTACTTC.

The chain couples TRBV5-5 to TRBJ2-5; TRBD1 agrees at 7 bases. The CDR3 length is 18 residues. V shed 4 bases, J shed 2 bases, and the junction held 17 bases outside the gene matches. Germline CDR1 reads SGHKS; CDR2 reads YYEKEE (reference sequence). The CDR3 coding sequence is TGTGCCAGCAGCCGCGCCGATCTAACAGCCAGGGGGCAAGAGACCCAGTACTTC. Translation gives CASSRADLTARGQETQYF.

This chain uses TRBV13 with TRBJ2-7; no firm D call. Germline CDR1 is PRHDT and CDR2 is FYEKMQ (reference sequence). This CDR3 region has 13 residues. The germline V and J ends were trimmed by 0 bases and 7 bases, with 10 bases remaining between them. The CDR3 protein is CASSLGRLPEQYF. As DNA, the CDR3 is TGTGCCAGCAGCTTAGGCCGTTTGCCGGAGCAGTACTTC.

This chain connects TRBV5-4 to TRBJ2-5; the D is unclear. The germline V gene has CDR1 SGHNT and CDR2 YYREEE (reference sequence). V was trimmed by 0 bases and J by 0 bases, leaving 6 bases between them. The CDR3 is 14 residues long. The CDR3 coding sequence is TGTGCCAGCAGCTTGGGGGGATACCAAGAGACCCAGTACTTC. Protein sequence: CASSLGGYQETQYF.

This clone was seen a few times. The J gene is TRBJ2-1, the V gene TRBV7-2; the match to TRBD2 covers 8 bases. Germline trimming cut 1 base from V and 3 bases from J; bases unmatched to any gene: 5. Germline loops: CDR1 SGHTA, CDR2 FQGNSA. The CDR3 extends over 16 amino acids. Here the CDR3 DNA reads TGTGCCAGCAGCTTAGTCCAGCGGGGGTTCTACAATGAGCAGTTCTTC. Translation gives CASSLVQRGFYNEQFF.

The rearrangement uses TRBV7-6 and TRBJ1-1; possibly TRBD1 for D (6 bases). The germline V gene has CDR1 SGHVS and CDR2 FNYEAQ. The V end lost 1 base, the J end lost 7 bases, and 16 bases lay between the germline ends. The CDR3 runs to 15 residues. The CDR3 sequence is CASSLDREVTFEAFF. Written as DNA, the CDR3 is TGTGCCAGCAGCTTAGACAGGGAAGTTACGTTTGAAGCTTTCTTT.